A single sample gave rise to the 18 T cell receptor beta chains below, sequenced in a study of shared clonotypes between healthy human individuals (dated by TCRdb to 2020 to 2021). Library construction relied on the immunoSEQ multiplex PCR assay. Entries here come from immuneACCESS through TCRdb and include only in-frame sequences with V and J called. Some clones fail to appear in such tables; in the studies checked, an unresolved V gene covers under half of the shortfall, and the cause of the remainder is unknown. This sample lists some 1,900,000 clones; approximately 94% were detected once. The ten largest make up roughly 1.2% of the sample. CD8 naive samples were CD45RO-negative cells positively selected for CCR7, giving a CD45RA+CCR7+ population that excluded TemRA cells. The sequenced material came from naive CD8+ T cells sorted from blood. Per the publication, the cell subset or site label means: CD45RA+CCR7+. The source of these receptors is a man aged 18-30 years in good health.

The genes are TRBV7-8 and TRBJ2-7, with D perhaps matching TRBD1 (5 bases). From germline, CDR1 is SGHVS and CDR2 FQNEAQ. This CDR3 is 15 amino acids long. Trimming took 5 bases from V and 0 from J, leaving 14 bases between them. CDR3 region: CASSHDSTPSYEQYF. CDR3 nucleotides: TGTGCCAGCAGCCATGACAGTACCCCCTCCTACGAGCAGTACTTC.

The gene calls are TRBV5-8 and TRBJ2-1; 12 nucleotides align to TRBD2. The CDR3 runs 16 residues. Germline CDR1 SGHTS, CDR2 YDEGEE. The V and J ends lost 0 bases and 4 bases, in that order; junction bases with no gene match: 2. CDR3 nucleotides: TGTGCCAGCAGCTTGGGGCTAGCGGGGGGGTACAATGAGCAGTTCTTC. This gives the protein CASSLGLAGGYNEQFF.

CDR3 in DNA: TGTGCCAGAAGCTTGTGGCGGGACAGGGAGACCCAGTACTTC. Translated: CARSLWRDRETQYF. J is TRBJ2-5 and V is TRBV5-3; 8 bases are shared with TRBD1. TRBV5-3 is an open reading frame whose function is uncertain. Unmatched junction bases numbered 4, after V lost 1 base and J lost 5 bases. The CDR3 runs to 14 residues.

The V call is TRBV13, the J call TRBJ1-2, with D possibly TRBD1 on 5 matching bases. Germline loops: CDR1 PRHDT, CDR2 FYEKMQ (reference sequence). The CDR3 covers 14 residues. The ends were cut back, 5 bases at V and 7 bases at J, with 17 bases in the middle. The CDR3 DNA is TGTGCCAGCAGCGGCCGGGACTCCTACTCTGGCTACACCTTC. Translation: CASSGRDSYSGYTF.

This clone appeared a single time. The genes are TRBV6-5 and TRBJ1-5, with D possibly matching TRBD1 (6 bases). Germline assignment: CDR1 MNHEY and CDR2 SVGAGI. The V end lost 5 bases, the J end lost 5 bases, and 13 bases lay between the germline ends. This CDR3 is 14 amino acids long. In nucleotides, the CDR3 is TGTGCCAGCAGTGACAGGTTCGGTTATCAGCCCCAGCATTTT. This encodes CASSDRFGYQPQHF.

The genes are TRBV18 and TRBJ1-2; 7 nucleotides line up with TRBD1. The CDR3 has 15 residues. Unmatched junction bases numbered 8, after V lost 2 bases and J lost 5 bases. Looked up from germline, CDR1 is KGHSH and CDR2 is LQKENI. CDR3 loop: CASSPGGQIQYGYTF. The CDR3, as DNA: TGTGCCAGCTCACCAGGGGGACAGATTCAATATGGCTACACCTTC. Together with reference TRBV18 and TRBJ1-2, the CDR3 gives the full variable domain: NAGVMQNPRHLVRRRGQEARLRCSPMKGHSHVYWYRQLPEEGLKFMVYLQKENIIDESGMPKERFSAEFPKEGPSILRIQQVVRGDSAAYFCASSPGGQIQYGYTFGSGTRLTVV.

The chain joins TRBV7-8 to TRBJ2-5; D may be TRBD1 (5 bases). CDR3 length equals 16 residues. V shed 6 bases and J shed 2 bases, with 19 bases lying between them. CDR1 and CDR2 (germline): SGHVS, FQNEAQ. The CDR3 protein is CASSSRGEGLQETQYF. The CDR3 nucleotides read TGTGCCAGCAGTTCAAGGGGTGAAGGGCTACAAGAGACCCAGTACTTC.

The J gene is TRBJ2-7, the V gene TRBV7-9; maybe TRBD2 (6 bases). The germline V and J ends were trimmed by 2 bases and 2 bases, with 13 bases remaining between them. Germline CDR1 is SEHNR and CDR2 is FQNEAQ (reference sequence). The CDR3 contains 15 residues. CDR3 coding DNA: TGTGCCAGCAGCTTAAGTAGGGACTTTACCTACGAGCAGTACTTC. This codes for CASSLSRDFTYEQYF.

The count of this clone is one. The V call is TRBV27, the J call TRBJ2-3; D gene unclear. CDR3 length: 13 amino acids. Germline CDR1 reads MNHEY; CDR2 reads SMNVEV (reference sequence). Trimming removed 4 bases from V and 2 bases from J, with 7 bases in between. The CDR3 region has the DNA TGTGCCAGCAGTTCGATCCTCACAGATACGCAGTATTTT. Residues: CASSSILTDTQYF.

This chain joins TRBV28 and TRBJ2-7, with D unclear. Germline V gives CDR1 MDHEN, CDR2 SYDVKM. V shed 3 bases and J shed 5 bases, with 11 bases lying between them. This CDR3 spans 13 amino acids. The CDR3 DNA follows: TGTGCCAGCAGTTTTGGTCTAGAGGACGAGCAGTACTTC. Protein sequence: CASSFGLEDEQYF.

The rearrangement joins TRBV6-5 to TRBJ2-2; D possibly matches TRBD1 or TRBD2 (5 bases each). CDR3 length: 15 residues. Germline assignment: CDR1 MNHEY and CDR2 SVGAGI. The germline V and J ends were trimmed by 5 bases and 6 bases, with 16 bases remaining between them. As DNA, the CDR3 is TGTGCCAGCAGTGCCGGGACCCACTGGCCCGGGGAGCTGTTTTTT. It encodes CASSAGTHWPGELFF.

This chain links TRBV4-1 with TRBJ2-2; D unresolved. V lost 4 bases and J 5 bases, leaving 11 bases between the germline ends. The germline gives CDR1 MGHRA, CDR2 YSYEKL. This CDR3 is 14 amino acids long. CDR3 loop: CASSPGPSTGELFF. The CDR3 DNA reads as TGCGCCAGCAGCCCCGGACCGAGTACCGGGGAGCTGTTTTTT.

The CDR3 reads CASRAGTSNSNQPQHF. The CDR3 bases are TGTGCCAGCAGGGCCGGGACATCTAATAGCAATCAGCCCCAGCATTTT. This chain joins TRBV27 and TRBJ1-5; tentatively, D is TRBD1 (6 bases). CDR3 length: 16 amino acids. V was shortened by 6 bases and J by 0 bases, with 15 bases between the two germline ends. The germline V gene has CDR1 MNHEY and CDR2 SMNVEV (reference sequence).

This chain connects TRBV5-4 to TRBJ2-3, with 7 bases fitting TRBD1. Trimming at V came to 5 bases and at J to 3 bases, leaving 9 bases not matched to a gene. This CDR3 comprises 15 residues. CDR1 is SGHNT, CDR2 YYREEE, per germline (reference sequence). CDR3 coding DNA: TGTGCCAGCAGAGGGGACAGTGTCTTAACAGATACGCAGTATTTT. This codes for CASRGDSVLTDTQYF.

The chain has TRBV25-1 and TRBJ2-7; D ambiguous. Germline loops: CDR1 MGHDK, CDR2 SYGVNS. The CDR3 loop spans 12 amino acids. Trimming shortened V by 4 bases and J by 9 bases, and 13 bases separated the two germline ends. The CDR3 nucleotides are TGTGCCAGCAGTGTTACAACCCATGTGCAGTACTTC. Translated: CASSVTTHVQYF.

The V gene is TRBV27, the J gene TRBJ1-2, with 9 bases that match TRBD1. Trimming at V came to 6 bases and at J to 6 bases, leaving 14 bases not matched to a gene. Germline CDR1 MNHEY, CDR2 SMNVEV (reference sequence). The CDR3 has 16 residues. CDR3 region: CASRPRSGTGSDGYTF. In nucleotides, the CDR3 is TGTGCCAGCAGACCAAGATCCGGGACAGGGAGCGATGGCTACACCTTC.

V is TRBV9 and J is TRBJ1-1, with no clear D. The germline gives CDR1 SGDLS, CDR2 YYNGEE. Deletions cut 3 bases from V and 4 bases from J, with 13 bases between. The CDR3 sequence is 14 residues long. DNA for the CDR3: TGTGCCAGCAGCGAGGGCTGGGATGGCACTGAAGCTTTCTTT. It specifies CASSEGWDGTEAFF.

The V and J genes are TRBV11-2 and TRBJ2-1, with D unclear. The CDR3 contains 14 residues. The germline V gene encodes CDR1 SGHAT and CDR2 FQNNGV. The germline V and J ends were trimmed by 6 bases and 6 bases, with 15 bases remaining between them. CDR3 sequence reads: CASRDPPPGNEQFF. The CDR3 bases are TGTGCCAGCAGAGATCCACCCCCGGGCAATGAGCAGTTCTTC.